These 2 T cell receptor beta chains came from one sample sequenced in a study of human T cells and chemical hapten exposure (dated by TCRdb to the early 2020s). The library was produced with RACE. Sequencer: NextSeq 500. TCRdb reprocessing: public reads trimmed at Q25 with fastp, clones called with MiXCR, in-frame beta chains kept. All rows with the same CDR3 protein become a single entry with the most common DNA and genes. This sample gives more than 70,000 distinct CDR3 sequences in total; about 8.6% of them show up just once. The top ten clones comprise 2.9% of the sample. The intended sense of this specimen's time point label: healthy volunteer bleed at 2 weeks. Total RNA was extracted from unfractionated whole blood that had been collected in Tempus Blood RNA tubes. The sequencing input was whole blood. The origin of the receptors is a female donor in good health. Some clones in this sample may be carry-over from other donors' samples.

This clonotype was detected only a few times. The germline gene is not matched at one end of the junction; a read error may be the cause. This sequence joins TRBV4-2 and TRBJ1-6; 10 positions match TRBD1. The germline V gene has CDR1 LGHNA and CDR2 YNFKEQ. CDR3 length: 15 amino acids. The CDR3 DNA follows: TGTGCCAGCAGACAAGACCGGGACAGGGGATCACCCCTCCACTTT. Amino acid sequence: CASRQDRDRGSPLHF.

A few counts support this clonotype. The chain employs TRBV7-2 and TRBJ2-1; 9 bases line up with TRBD1. The germline gives CDR1 SGHTA, CDR2 FQGNSA. The junction had 10 bases not matched to a gene; V was cut back by 3 bases and J by 4 bases. This CDR3 region has 17 residues. The CDR3 DNA reads TGTGCCAGCAGCTTGCTGACCGGGACAGGGTCATACAATGAGCAGTTCTTC. It codes for CASSLLTGTGSYNEQFF.